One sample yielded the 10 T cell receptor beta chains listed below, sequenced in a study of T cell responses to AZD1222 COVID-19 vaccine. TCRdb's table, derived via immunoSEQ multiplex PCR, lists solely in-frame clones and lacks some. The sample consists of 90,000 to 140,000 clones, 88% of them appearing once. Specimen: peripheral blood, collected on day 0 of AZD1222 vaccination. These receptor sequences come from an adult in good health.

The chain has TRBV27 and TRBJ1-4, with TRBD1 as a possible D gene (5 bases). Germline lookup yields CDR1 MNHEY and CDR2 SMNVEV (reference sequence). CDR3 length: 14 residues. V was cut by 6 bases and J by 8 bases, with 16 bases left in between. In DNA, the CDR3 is TGTGCCAGCAGCCGGGTCGGAAGGGGCGAAAAACTGTTTTTT. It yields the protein CASSRVGRGEKLFF.

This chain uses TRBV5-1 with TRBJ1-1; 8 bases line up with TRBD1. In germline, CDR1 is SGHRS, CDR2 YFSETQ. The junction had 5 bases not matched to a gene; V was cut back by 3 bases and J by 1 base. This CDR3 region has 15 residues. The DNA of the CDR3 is TGCGCCAGCAGCTCGACAGGGGCTCCGAACACTGAAGCTTTCTTT. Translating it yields CASSSTGAPNTEAFF.

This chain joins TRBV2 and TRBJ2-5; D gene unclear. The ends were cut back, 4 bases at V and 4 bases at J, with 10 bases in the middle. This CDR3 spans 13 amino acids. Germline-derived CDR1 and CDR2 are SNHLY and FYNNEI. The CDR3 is CASSVGLAETQYF. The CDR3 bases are TGTGCCAGCAGTGTAGGGCTTGCAGAGACCCAGTACTTC.

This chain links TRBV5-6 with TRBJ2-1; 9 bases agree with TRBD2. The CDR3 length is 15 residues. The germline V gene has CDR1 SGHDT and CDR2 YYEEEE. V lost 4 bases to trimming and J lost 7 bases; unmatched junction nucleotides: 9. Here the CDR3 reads CASSLSGSPPNEQFF. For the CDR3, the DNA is TGTGCCAGCAGCCTTAGCGGGAGCCCCCCGAATGAGCAGTTCTTC. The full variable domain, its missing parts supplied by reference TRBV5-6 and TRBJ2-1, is DAGVTQSPTHLIKTRGQQVTLRCSPKSGHDTVSWYQQALGQGPQFIFQYYEEEERQRGNFPDRFSGHQFPNYSSELNVNALLLGDSALYLCASSLSGSPPNEQFFGPGTRLTVL.

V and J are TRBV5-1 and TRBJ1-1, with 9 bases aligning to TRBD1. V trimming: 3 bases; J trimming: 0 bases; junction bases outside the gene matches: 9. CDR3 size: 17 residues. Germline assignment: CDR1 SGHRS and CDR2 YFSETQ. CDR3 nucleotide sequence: TGCGCCAGCAGCTCAGGGACAGGGCCCAACATGAACACTGAAGCTTTCTTT. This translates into CASSSGTGPNMNTEAFF.

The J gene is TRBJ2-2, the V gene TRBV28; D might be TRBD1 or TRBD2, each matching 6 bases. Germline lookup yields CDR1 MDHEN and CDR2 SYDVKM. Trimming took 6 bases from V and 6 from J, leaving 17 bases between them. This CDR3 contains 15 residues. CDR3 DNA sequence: TGTGCCAGCAGGCGGGGCCCAGGGGTGGCCGGGGAGCTGTTTTTT. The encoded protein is CASRRGPGVAGELFF.

CDR3 nucleotide sequence: TGTGCCAGCAGCTTAAATCGTGAGCAGTACTTC. Translation gives CASSLNREQYF. The chain couples TRBV7-8 to TRBJ2-7; D is uncertain. The CDR3 runs to 11 residues. Germline CDR1 reads SGHVS; CDR2 reads FQNEAQ. V gave up 2 bases and J gave up 7 bases, with 6 bases separating them.

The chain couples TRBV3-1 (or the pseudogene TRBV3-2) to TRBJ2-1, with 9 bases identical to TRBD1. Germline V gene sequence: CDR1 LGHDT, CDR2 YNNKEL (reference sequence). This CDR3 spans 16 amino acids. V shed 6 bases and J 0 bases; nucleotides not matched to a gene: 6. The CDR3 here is CASSVTGGSSYNEQFF. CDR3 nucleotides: TGTGCCAGCAGTGTGACAGGGGGGAGCTCCTACAATGAGCAGTTCTTC.

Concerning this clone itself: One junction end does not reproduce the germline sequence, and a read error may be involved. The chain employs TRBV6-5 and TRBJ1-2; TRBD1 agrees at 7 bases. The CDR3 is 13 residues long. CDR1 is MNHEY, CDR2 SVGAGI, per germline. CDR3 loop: CASSDSGQSGYTF. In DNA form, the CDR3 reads TGTGCCAGCAGTGACTCGGGACAGTCAGGCTACACCTTC.

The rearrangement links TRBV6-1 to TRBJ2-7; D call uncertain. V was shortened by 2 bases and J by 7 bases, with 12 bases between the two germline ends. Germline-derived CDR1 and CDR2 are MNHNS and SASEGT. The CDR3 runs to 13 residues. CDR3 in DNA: TGTGCCAGCAGTGAAATAAGACAACTGGAGCAGTACTTC. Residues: CASSEIRQLEQYF.